Listed below are T cell receptor beta chains from one sample, sequenced in a study of T cell responses to AZD1222 COVID-19 vaccine. The assay was immunoSEQ multiplex PCR, and TCRdb's table has in-frame clones only and misses some. The sample lists roughly 120,000 clones; around 89% were seen once. The sample here was peripheral blood, taken on day 0 of AZD1222 vaccination. The receptors were sampled from an adult in good health. The CDR3 runs from the conserved cysteine through the conserved F or W. A D gene is named only where the DNA matches it firmly. A row's size may be missing; if present it is once, few, many or a size class.

d_call | clone_size | j_call | v_call | cdr3_aa | cdr3_nt
- | - | TRBJ2-1 | TRBV5-4 | CASSRTETYNEQFF | TGTGCCAGCAGCCGGACCGAAACCTACAATGAGCAGTTCTTC
- | once | TRBJ1-3 | TRBV5-1 | CASSLALGPGNTIYF | TGCGCCAGCAGCCTCGCCTTAGGTCCTGGAAACACCATATATTTT
- | - | TRBJ1-1 | TRBV12-3/TRBV12-4 | CASRQGWNTEAFF | TGTGCCAGCAGGCAGGGGTGGAACACTGAAGCTTTCTTT
- | - | TRBJ2-7 | TRBV10-3 | CAISNKGQVDEQYF | TGTGCCATCAGTAACAAGGGGCAGGTCGACGAGCAGTACTTC
- | - | TRBJ1-2 | TRBV3-1/TRBV3-2 | CASSQDRYRDFYGYTF | TGTGCCAGCAGCCAAGACCGGTACAGGGACTTCTATGGCTACACCTTC
TRBD2 | - | TRBJ2-1 | TRBV7-8 | CASSFSGGPYNEQFF | TGTGCCAGCAGCTTTAGCGGGGGTCCCTACAATGAGCAGTTCTTC
- | - | TRBJ1-3 | TRBV28 | CASSTGGEASGNTIYF | TGTGCCAGCAGTACAGGTGGGGAGGCCTCTGGAAACACCATATATTTT
TRBD2 | - | TRBJ2-3 | TRBV27 | CASSSPRGGTDTQYF | TGTGCCAGCAGTTCCCCCCGGGGGGGCACAGATACGCAGTATTTT
- | few | TRBJ1-2 | TRBV6-1 | CASSELFSQGGDGYTF | TGTGCCAGCAGTGAACTTTTTTCACAGGGAGGGGACGGCTACACCTTC
- | - | TRBJ1-1 | TRBV10-1 | CASSEKVEYGEAFF | TGCGCCAGCAGTGAGAAGGTTGAATATGGGGAAGCTTTCTTT
- | - | TRBJ2-6 | TRBV5-4 | CASSLRDLGAVLTF | TGTGCCAGCAGCTTGCGGGATCTCGGAGCCGTCCTGACTTTC
- | - | TRBJ1-3 | TRBV18 | CASSLPRNSGNTIYF | TGTGCCAGCTCCCTCCCTCGCAACTCTGGAAACACCATATATTTT
TRBD1 | - | TRBJ2-5 | TRBV5-4 | CASSSQGTKETQYF | TGTGCCAGCAGCTCACAGGGGACCAAAGAGACCCAGTACTTC
- | - | TRBJ2-7 | TRBV11-2 | CASSPAYEQYF | TGTGCCAGCAGCCCGGCCTACGAGCAGTACTTC
- | - | TRBJ2-2 | TRBV2 | CASSLGWTGELFF | TGTGCCAGCAGTCTAGGGTGGACCGGGGAGCTGTTTTTT
- | few | TRBJ2-1 | TRBV4-1 | CASRSDRGLSSYNEQFF | TGCGCCAGCAGATCCGACAGAGGCTTGAGCTCCTACAATGAGCAGTTCTTC
- | - | TRBJ1-3 | TRBV6-5 | CASRSGTSLGNTIYF | TGTGCCAGCAGATCCGGGACATCGCTAGGAAACACCATATATTTT
TRBD2 | - | TRBJ2-5 | TRBV5-8 | CASSLDGRANQETQYF | TGTGCCAGCAGCTTGGATGGGAGGGCGAACCAAGAGACCCAGTACTTC
TRBD1 | once | TRBJ1-4 | TRBV7-6 | CASSPGGQGVGEKLFF | TGTGCCAGCAGCCCCGGGGGACAGGGGGTAGGGGAAAAACTGTTTTTT
TRBD2 | - | TRBJ2-1 | TRBV6-2/TRBV6-3 | CASSSGTSPYNEQFF | TGTGCCAGCAGTTCCGGGACTAGCCCTTACAATGAGCAGTTCTTC
- | - | TRBJ1-6 | TRBV4-2 | CASSQDLGTSSPLHF | TGTGCCAGCAGCCAAGATCTCGGGACAAGTTCACCCCTCCACTTT
- | - | TRBJ2-2 | TRBV28 | CASSLEGRLTGELFF | TGTGCCAGCAGTTTAGAGGGGAGACTCACCGGGGAGCTGTTTTTT
TRBD1 | - | TRBJ1-5 | TRBV5-1 | CASSQTGGSNQPQHF | TGCGCCAGCAGCCAAACAGGGGGCAGCAATCAGCCCCAGCATTTT
- | few | TRBJ1-1 | TRBV19 | CASSPRTPTNTEAFF | TGTGCCAGTAGTCCCCGGACTCCGACGAACACTGAAGCTTTCTTT
TRBD1 | - | TRBJ1-2 | TRBV2 | CASSGRGVQGNYGYTF | TGTGCCAGCAGTGGGAGGGGCGTACAGGGGAACTATGGCTACACCTTC
- | few | TRBJ1-1 | TRBV19 | CASSPQQGRLNTEAFF | TGTGCCAGTAGTCCCCAGCAGGGCAGATTGAACACTGAAGCTTTCTTT
- | - | TRBJ1-4 | TRBV28 | CASGQLPTNEKLFF | TGTGCCAGCGGACAGCTCCCGACTAATGAAAAACTGTTTTTT
TRBD1 | - | TRBJ1-6 | TRBV28 | CASSTTGGSSPLHF | TGTGCCAGCAGCACTACAGGGGGAAGTTCACCCCTCCACTTT
TRBD1 | - | TRBJ1-2 | TRBV3-1/TRBV3-2 | CASRRQGAGYGYTF | TGTGCCAGCAGGAGACAGGGGGCCGGCTATGGCTACACCTTC
TRBD1 | few | TRBJ1-2 | TRBV7-9 | CASSFRDRDYGYTF | TGTGCCAGCAGCTTCCGGGACAGGGACTATGGCTACACCTTC